This T cell receptor (beta chain) was documented in a study of CXCR3-negative and CXCR3-positive naive CD8 T cells (dated by TCRdb to between 2018 and 2021). Background for the entire study: In total, some 140 million TRB reads were obtained, corresponding to roughly 1.5 +/- 0.3 million reads per library. For the TRBV-TRBJ cluster analysis, the naive subsets came from 5 donors, while the memory cells came from 3 donors. Diversity and physicochemical repertoire analyses covered around 10 donors pooled from two independent experiments.

Each CD8+ T cell subset was flow-sorted in triplicate, with about 320,000 cells per subset placed directly into RLT lysis buffer. To keep memory contaminants out, a stringent definition of naive CD8+ T cells was applied: CD45RO-CCR7+CD27+CD95-. Standard density gradient centrifugation was used to isolate peripheral blood mononuclear cells from buffy coats. A FACSAria III was used to flow-sort naive CD8+ T cells into CXCR3-negative and CXCR3-positive populations. Total RNA was extracted from sorted cells with an RNeasy Mini Kit. The research as a whole found: TRB CDR3s from CXCR3-positive naive cells showed higher hydrophobicity (lower Kidera factor 4), lower energy, and higher strength and volume indices than CXCR3-negative naive cells. Repertoire diversity was comparably high in both naive subsets but much lower in memory CD8+ T cells. Because surface CD5, which is linked to self-reactivity in mice, was comparable between the naive subsets, TCR interaction strength was also inferred from the physicochemical properties of TRB CDR3s. Because CXCR3 expression was partially decreased after cryopreservation, freshly isolated PBMCs were used for most assays. Similar TRBV-TRBJ usage was shown by naive CXCR3-negative and CXCR3-positive cells from the same donor, whereas distinct patterns were shown by memory cells.

CDR1 SGHVS and CDR2 FQNEAQ are derived from the germline V gene. The cysteine opens and the phenylalanine closes a CDR3 of 15 amino acids. There is no recorded DNA. Points on this clonotype: What this receptor recognizes is not known.

Sequencing instrument: NextSeq 550. The Human TCR Profiling Kit (MiLaboratory) was used to prepare UMI-labeled 5' RACE TRB cDNA libraries. cDNA synthesis used the entire amount of extracted RNA, and PCR amplification then used the entire amount of cDNA produced. The libraries were made side by side, with each library going through the same number of PCR cycles. Regarding the original processing steps: With a minimum of two reads required per UMI, MIGEC and MiXCR pulled out about 50,000 +/- 10,000 unique UMI-labeled TRB cDNA molecules from each library. An average of roughly 40,000 +/- 10,000 functional in-frame TRB CDR3 nucleotide clonotypes without stop codons was found per library. After downsampling to 5000 UMI-labeled TRB molecules per sample, diversity metrics, including normalized Shannon-Wiener and Chao1, were computed in VDJtools. VDJtools computed clonotype-size-weighted physicochemical properties of the central five CDR3 residues: interaction energy, strength, volume and Kidera factor 4. With the reads reprocessed by TCRdb, a single entry stands for each CDR3 protein sequence and no DNA is reported. The V and J calls were not made by the authors but by TCRdb's processing. The sample's own table lists approximately 88,000 distinct CDR3 sequences. The top ten constitute 1.7% of the sample.

The specimen sequenced was naive CXCR3- CD8+ T cells from blood. Explained via the paper, the cell subset or site label denotes: CD45RO-CCR7+CD27+CD95- naive CD8+ T cells lacking CXCR3 (TNR3-). Here the chain combines TRBV7-8 and TRBJ2-3. This TCR came from a human donor in good health. Some clones in this sample may be carry-over from other donors' samples. CDR3 protein: CASSLISRLTDTQYF. The reference TRBV7-8 and TRBJ2-3 proteins fill in what lies around the CDR3, so the full variable domain reads GAGVSQSPRYKVAKRGQDVALRCDPISGHVSLFWYQQALGQGPEFLTYFQNEAQLDKSGLPSDRFFAERPEGSVSTLKIQRTQQEDSAVYLCASSLISRLTDTQYFGPGTRLTVL.